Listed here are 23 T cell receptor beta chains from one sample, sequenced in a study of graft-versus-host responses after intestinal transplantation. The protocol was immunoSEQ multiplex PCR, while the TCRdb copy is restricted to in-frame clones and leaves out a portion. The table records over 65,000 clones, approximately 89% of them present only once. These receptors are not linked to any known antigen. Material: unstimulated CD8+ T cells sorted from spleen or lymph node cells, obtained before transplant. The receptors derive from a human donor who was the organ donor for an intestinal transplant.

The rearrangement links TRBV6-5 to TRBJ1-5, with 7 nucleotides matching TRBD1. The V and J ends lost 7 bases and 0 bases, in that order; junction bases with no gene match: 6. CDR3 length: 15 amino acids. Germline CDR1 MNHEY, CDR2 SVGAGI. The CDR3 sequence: CASTENRGSNQPQHF. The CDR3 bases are TGTGCCAGCACCGAGAACAGGGGTAGCAATCAGCCCCAGCATTTT.

CDR3 bases: TGTGCCAGCAGCCAAGTCATCGCTAGCGGGAGGTTAGATGAGCAGTTCTTC. Translated: CASSQVIASGRLDEQFF. The V call is TRBV4-2, the J call TRBJ2-1; 11 nucleotides align to TRBD2. With V trimmed by 1 base and J by 8 bases, 10 bases remained unmatched. The CDR3 has 17 residues. Per the germline V gene, CDR1 is LGHNA and CDR2 is YNFKEQ.

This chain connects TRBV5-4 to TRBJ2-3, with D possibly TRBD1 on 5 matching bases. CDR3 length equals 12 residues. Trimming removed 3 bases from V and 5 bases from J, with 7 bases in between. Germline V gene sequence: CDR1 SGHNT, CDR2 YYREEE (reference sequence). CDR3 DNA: TGTGCCAGCAGCTATAGGGGAGATACGCAGTATTTT. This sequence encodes CASSYRGDTQYF. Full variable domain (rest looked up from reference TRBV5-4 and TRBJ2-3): ETGVTQSPTHLIKTRGQQVTLRCSSQSGHNTVSWYQQALGQGPQFIFQYYREEENGRGNFPPRFSGLQFPNYSSELNVNALELDDSALYLCASSYRGDTQYFGPGTRLTVL.

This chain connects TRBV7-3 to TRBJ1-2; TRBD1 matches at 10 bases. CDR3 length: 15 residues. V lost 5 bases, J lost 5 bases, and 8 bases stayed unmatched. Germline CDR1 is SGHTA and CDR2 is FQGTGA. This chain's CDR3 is CASSNDRGRKYGYTF. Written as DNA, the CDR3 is TGTGCCAGCAGCAACGACAGGGGGCGGAAGTATGGCTACACCTTC.

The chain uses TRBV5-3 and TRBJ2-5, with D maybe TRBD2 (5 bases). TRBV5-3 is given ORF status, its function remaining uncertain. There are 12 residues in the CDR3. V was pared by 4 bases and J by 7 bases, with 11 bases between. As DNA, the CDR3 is TGTGCCAGAAGCAGATCAGAGGGGACCCAGTACTTC. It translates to CARSRSEGTQYF.

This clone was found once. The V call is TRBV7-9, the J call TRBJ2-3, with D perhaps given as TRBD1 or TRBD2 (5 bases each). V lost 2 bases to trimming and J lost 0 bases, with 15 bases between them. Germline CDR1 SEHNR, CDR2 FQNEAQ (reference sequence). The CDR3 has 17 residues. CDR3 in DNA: TGTGCCAGCAGCTTACGGGGCTGGACCTCTAGCACAGATACGCAGTATTTT. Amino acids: CASSLRGWTSSTDTQYF.

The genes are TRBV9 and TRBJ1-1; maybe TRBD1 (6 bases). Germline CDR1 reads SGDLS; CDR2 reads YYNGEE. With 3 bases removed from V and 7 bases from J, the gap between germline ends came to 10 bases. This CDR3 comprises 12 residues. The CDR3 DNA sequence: TGTGCCAGCAGCGCTCTCAGGGGTGAAGCTTTCTTT. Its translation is CASSALRGEAFF.

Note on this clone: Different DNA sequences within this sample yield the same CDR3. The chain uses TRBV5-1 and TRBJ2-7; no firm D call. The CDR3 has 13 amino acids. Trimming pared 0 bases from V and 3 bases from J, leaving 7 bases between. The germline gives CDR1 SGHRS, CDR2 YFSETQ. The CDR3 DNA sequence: TGCGCCAGCAGCTTGGGAACAGACTACGAGCAGTACTTC. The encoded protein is CASSLGTDYEQYF.

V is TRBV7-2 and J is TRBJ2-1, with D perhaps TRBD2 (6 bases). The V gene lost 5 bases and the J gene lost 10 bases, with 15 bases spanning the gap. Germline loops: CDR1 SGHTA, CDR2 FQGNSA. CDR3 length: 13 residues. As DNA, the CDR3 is TGTGCCAGCAGCCTTCTCGGGACTGACGAGCAGTTCTTC. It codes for CASSLLGTDEQFF. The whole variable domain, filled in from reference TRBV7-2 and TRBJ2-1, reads GAGVSQSPSNKVTEKGKDVELRCDPISGHTALYWYRQSLGQGLEFLIYFQGNSAPDKSGLPSDRFSAERTGGSVSTLTIQRTQQEDSAVYLCASSLLGTDEQFFGPGTRLTVL.

CDR3 sequence: CASSQEGGYTF. In DNA form, the CDR3 reads TGCGCCAGCAGCCAAGAAGGGGGCTACACCTTC. The chain combines TRBV4-1 with TRBJ1-2; D gene ambiguous. The CDR3 length is 11 residues. Trimming shortened V by 0 bases and J by 8 bases, and 4 bases separated the two germline ends. Germline V CDR1 and CDR2: MGHRA, YSYEKL.

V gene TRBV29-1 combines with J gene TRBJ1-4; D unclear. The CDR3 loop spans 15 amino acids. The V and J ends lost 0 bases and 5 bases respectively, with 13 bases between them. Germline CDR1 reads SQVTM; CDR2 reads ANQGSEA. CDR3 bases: TGCAGCGTTGAAGAAGGGCCTGTGGGAAATGAAAAACTGTTTTTT. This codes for CSVEEGPVGNEKLFF. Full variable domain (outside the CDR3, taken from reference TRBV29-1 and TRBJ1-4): SAVISQKPSRDICQRGTSLTIQCQVDSQVTMMFWYRQQPGQSLTLIATANQGSEATYESGFVIDKFPISRPNLTFSTLTVSNMSPEDSSIYLCSVEEGPVGNEKLFFGSGTQLSVL.

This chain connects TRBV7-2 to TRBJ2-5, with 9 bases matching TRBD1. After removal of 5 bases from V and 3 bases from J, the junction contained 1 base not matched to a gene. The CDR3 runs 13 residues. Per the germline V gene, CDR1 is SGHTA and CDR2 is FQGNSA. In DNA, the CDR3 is TGTGCCAGCAGCGGGGACAGGGAAGAGACCCAGTACTTC. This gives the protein CASSGDREETQYF.

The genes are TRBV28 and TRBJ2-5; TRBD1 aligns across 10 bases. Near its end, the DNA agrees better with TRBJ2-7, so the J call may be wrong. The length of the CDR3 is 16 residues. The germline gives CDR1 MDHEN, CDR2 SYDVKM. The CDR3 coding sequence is TGTGCCAGCAGTTTTAGAGGGACAGGGGTCTCCTACGAGCAGTACTTC. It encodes CASSFRGTGVSYEQYF.

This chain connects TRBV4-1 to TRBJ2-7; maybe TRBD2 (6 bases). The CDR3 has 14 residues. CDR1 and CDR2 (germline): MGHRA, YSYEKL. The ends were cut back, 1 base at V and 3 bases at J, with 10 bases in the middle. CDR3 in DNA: TGCGCCAGCAGCCAAGCGGGGGAGGACTACGAGCAGTACTTC. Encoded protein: CASSQAGEDYEQYF.

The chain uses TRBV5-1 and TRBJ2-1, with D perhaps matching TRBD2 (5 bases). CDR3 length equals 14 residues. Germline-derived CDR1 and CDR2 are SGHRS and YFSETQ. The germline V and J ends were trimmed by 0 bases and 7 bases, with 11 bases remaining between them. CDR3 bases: TGCGCCAGCAGCTTGGCGGGTGGGAGAAATGAGCAGTTCTTC. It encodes CASSLAGGRNEQFF.

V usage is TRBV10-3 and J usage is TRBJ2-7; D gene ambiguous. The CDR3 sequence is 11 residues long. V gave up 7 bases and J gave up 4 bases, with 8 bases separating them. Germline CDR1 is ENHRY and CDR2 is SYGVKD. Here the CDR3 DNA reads TGTGCCATCAAAGACCTATACGAGCAGTACTTC. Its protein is CAIKDLYEQYF.

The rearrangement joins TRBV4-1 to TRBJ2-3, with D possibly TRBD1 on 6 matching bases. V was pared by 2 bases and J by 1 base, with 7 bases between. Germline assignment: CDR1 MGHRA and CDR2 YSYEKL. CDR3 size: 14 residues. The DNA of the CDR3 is TGCGCCAGCAGCCAAAACAGGGGCACAGATACGCAGTATTTT. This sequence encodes CASSQNRGTDTQYF.

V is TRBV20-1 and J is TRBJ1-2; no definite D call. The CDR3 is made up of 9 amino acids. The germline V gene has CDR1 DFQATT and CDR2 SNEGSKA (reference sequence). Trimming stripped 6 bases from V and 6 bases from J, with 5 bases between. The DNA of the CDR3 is TGCAGTGCCACTCATGGCTACACCTTC. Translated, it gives CSATHGYTF.

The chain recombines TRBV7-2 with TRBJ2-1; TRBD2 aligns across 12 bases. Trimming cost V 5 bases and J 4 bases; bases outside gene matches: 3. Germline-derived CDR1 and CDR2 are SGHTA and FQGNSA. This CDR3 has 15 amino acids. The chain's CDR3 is CASSPGLAGYNEQFF. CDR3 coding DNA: TGTGCCAGCAGCCCCGGACTAGCGGGATACAATGAGCAGTTCTTC. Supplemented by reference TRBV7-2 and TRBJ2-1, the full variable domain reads GAGVSQSPSNKVTEKGKDVELRCDPISGHTALYWYRQSLGQGLEFLIYFQGNSAPDKSGLPSDRFSAERTGGSVSTLTIQRTQQEDSAVYLCASSPGLAGYNEQFFGPGTRLTVL.

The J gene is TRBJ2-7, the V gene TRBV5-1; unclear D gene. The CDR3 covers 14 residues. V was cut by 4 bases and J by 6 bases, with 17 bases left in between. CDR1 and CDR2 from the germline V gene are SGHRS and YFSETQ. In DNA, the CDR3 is TGCGCCAGCAGCCTAAATGGTCGTCCGGGCGAGCAGTACTTC. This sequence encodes CASSLNGRPGEQYF.

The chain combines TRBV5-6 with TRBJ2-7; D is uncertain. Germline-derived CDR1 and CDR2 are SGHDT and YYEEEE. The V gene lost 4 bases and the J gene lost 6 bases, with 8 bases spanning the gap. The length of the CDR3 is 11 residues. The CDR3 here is CASSLGGEQYF. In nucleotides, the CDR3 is TGTGCCAGCAGCCTTGGCGGCGAGCAGTACTTC.

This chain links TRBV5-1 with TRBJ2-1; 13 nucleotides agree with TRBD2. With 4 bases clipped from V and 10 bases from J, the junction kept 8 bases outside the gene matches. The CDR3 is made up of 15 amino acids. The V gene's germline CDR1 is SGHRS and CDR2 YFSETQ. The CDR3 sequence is CASSSEGTSGNEQFF. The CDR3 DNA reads TGCGCCAGCAGCAGTGAAGGGACTAGCGGGAACGAGCAGTTCTTC.

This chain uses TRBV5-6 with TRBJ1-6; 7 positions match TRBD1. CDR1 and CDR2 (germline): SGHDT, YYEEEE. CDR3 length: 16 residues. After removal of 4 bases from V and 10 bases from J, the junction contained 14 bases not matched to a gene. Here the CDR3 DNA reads TGTGCCAGCAGCAGCATCCGACAGGGTGTTAGCTCACCCCTCCACTTT. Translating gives CASSSIRQGVSSPLHF.